This is a list of T cell receptor beta chains from one sample in a study of shared clonotypes between healthy human individuals. The protocol was immunoSEQ multiplex PCR, while the TCRdb copy is restricted to in-frame clones and leaves out a portion. The sample consists of about 470,000 clones, around 79% of them appearing once. Sequencing input: PBMCs. The receptors shown here come from a woman between 40 and 55 years old in good health. Some clones in this sample may be carry-over from other donors' samples. CDR3s include the opening cysteine and the closing phenylalanine or tryptophan. A D gene is named only where the DNA matches it firmly. Clone size, where shown, is once, few, many, or a class for clones that have expanded.

size: -; V: TRBV6-6; J: TRBJ1-2; D: -; CDR3: CASSSAQGYYGYTF; DNA: TGTGCCAGCAGTTCTGCCCAGGGATACTATGGCTACACCTTC
size: -; V: TRBV11-2; J: TRBJ2-7; D: -; CDR3: CATQAQAEQYF; DNA: TGTGCCACCCAAGCCCAAGCCGAGCAGTACTTC
size: -; V: TRBV4-3; J: TRBJ2-5; D: -; CDR3: CASSPHSPGTQYF; DNA: TGCGCCAGCAGCCCCCACTCCCCTGGGACCCAGTACTTC
size: -; V: TRBV6-7; J: TRBJ2-5; D: TRBD1; CDR3: CASTARTGRETQYF; DNA: TGTGCCAGCACAGCCAGGACAGGGCGGGAGACCCAGTACTTC
size: -; V: TRBV7-9; J: TRBJ2-1; D: TRBD2; CDR3: CASSPPGLAGGHEQFF; DNA: TGTGCCAGCAGCCCCCCGGGACTAGCGGGAGGTCATGAGCAGTTCTTC
size: -; V: TRBV5-1; J: TRBJ1-2; D: -; CDR3: CASSLEGVTGYTF; DNA: TGCGCCAGCAGCTTGGAGGGGGTGACTGGCTACACCTTC
size: -; V: TRBV2; J: TRBJ1-5; D: TRBD1; CDR3: CASSATGEDQPQHF; DNA: TGTGCCAGCAGTGCGACAGGGGAAGATCAGCCCCAGCATTTT
size: -; V: TRBV28; J: TRBJ2-1; D: TRBD2; CDR3: CASSLLGGRAAWINEQFF; DNA: TGTGCCAGCAGTTTATTAGGAGGGAGGGCCGCGTGGATCAATGAGCAGTTCTTC
size: -; V: TRBV5-1; J: TRBJ2-2; D: -; CDR3: CASSLIISGELFF; DNA: TGCGCCAGCAGCTTGATAATATCCGGGGAGCTGTTTTTT
size: -; V: TRBV7-2; J: TRBJ2-7; D: -; CDR3: CASSPTEYEQYF; DNA: TGTGCCAGCAGCCCGACCGAATACGAGCAGTACTTC
size: -; V: TRBV25-1; J: TRBJ2-7; D: -; CDR3: CASSLSWGHEQYF; DNA: TGTGCCAGCAGTCTCAGTTGGGGCCACGAGCAGTACTTC
size: -; V: TRBV2; J: TRBJ2-1; D: -; CDR3: CASIGGSYNEQFF; DNA: TGTGCCAGCATAGGAGGTTCCTACAATGAGCAGTTCTTC
size: -; V: TRBV5-1; J: TRBJ2-1; D: -; CDR3: CASRRDTSGSYNEQFF; DNA: TGCGCCAGCAGGCGGGACACCTCCGGCTCCTACAATGAGCAGTTCTTC
size: many; V: TRBV11-2; J: TRBJ2-3; D: -; CDR3: CASSLERQDTQYF; DNA: TGTGCCAGCAGCTTAGAGCGGCAGGATACGCAGTATTTT
size: -; V: TRBV5-6; J: TRBJ1-2; D: -; CDR3: CASSPRFRYGYTF; DNA: TGTGCCAGCAGCCCCAGGTTTCGGTATGGCTACACCTTC
size: few; V: TRBV15; J: TRBJ2-3; D: -; CDR3: CATSRDYSSASTDTQYF; DNA: TGTGCCACCAGCAGAGATTACTCTAGCGCAAGCACAGATACGCAGTATTTT
size: -; V: TRBV6-5; J: TRBJ2-7; D: -; CDR3: CASSYSQGYEQYF; DNA: TGTGCCAGCAGTTACTCCCAGGGATACGAGCAGTACTTC
size: -; V: TRBV13; J: TRBJ2-1; D: -; CDR3: CASSSNTGSSYNEQFF; DNA: TGTGCCAGCAGCTCGAATACAGGGAGCTCCTACAATGAGCAGTTCTTC
size: -; V: TRBV27; J: TRBJ2-7; D: -; CDR3: CASSAGLGYEQYF; DNA: TGTGCCAGCAGCGCCGGACTGGGCTACGAGCAGTACTTC
size: -; V: TRBV13; J: TRBJ1-1; D: -; CDR3: CASSRPPPGRPNTEAFF; DNA: TGTGCCAGCAGCCGACCCCCTCCGGGCAGACCGAACACTGAAGCTTTCTTT
size: -; V: TRBV5-5; J: TRBJ1-4; D: -; CDR3: CASSLSGYNNEKLFF; DNA: TGTGCCAGCAGCTTGAGTGGGTATAATAATGAAAAACTGTTTTTT
size: once; V: TRBV29-1; J: TRBJ2-7; D: -; CDR3: CSVWGPPDEQYF; DNA: TGCAGCGTTTGGGGGCCCCCCGACGAGCAGTACTTC
size: -; V: TRBV10-3; J: TRBJ1-4; D: -; CDR3: CATQGMGDEKLFF; DNA: TGTGCCACCCAGGGGATGGGGGATGAAAAACTGTTTTTT
size: few; V: TRBV30; J: TRBJ1-1; D: TRBD1; CDR3: CAWTLGTGDTEAFF; DNA: TGTGCCTGGACCCTTGGGACAGGGGACACTGAAGCTTTCTTT
size: -; V: TRBV7-2; J: TRBJ2-7; D: -; CDR3: CASSFRDGPYEQYF; DNA: TGTGCCAGCAGCTTTAGGGACGGGCCCTACGAGCAGTACTTC
size: -; V: TRBV10-3; J: TRBJ2-3; D: -; CDR3: CAISEGTDTQYF; DNA: TGTGCCATCAGTGAGGGTACAGATACGCAGTATTTT
size: -; V: TRBV9; J: TRBJ2-3; D: TRBD2; CDR3: CASSPTSGIGADTQYF; DNA: TGTGCCAGCAGCCCAACTAGCGGGATCGGAGCAGATACGCAGTATTTT
size: -; V: TRBV7-9; J: TRBJ2-4; D: -; CDR3: CASSSGFLTGNIQYF; DNA: TGTGCCAGCAGCTCAGGATTCCTGACAGGAAACATTCAGTACTTC
size: -; V: TRBV7-6; J: TRBJ1-1; D: -; CDR3: CASSLPPTGRSEAFF; DNA: TGTGCCAGCAGCTTACCACCGACAGGACGGAGTGAAGCTTTCTTT
size: -; V: TRBV27; J: TRBJ1-2; D: -; CDR3: CASSLGEGYGYTF; DNA: TGTGCCAGCAGTTTGGGCGAGGGGTATGGCTACACCTTC
size: -; V: TRBV6-5; J: TRBJ1-2; D: TRBD1; CDR3: CASSSLGQVVNYGYTF; DNA: TGTGCCAGCAGTTCCCTGGGACAGGTCGTTAACTATGGCTACACCTTC
size: -; V: TRBV29-1; J: TRBJ1-5; D: -; CDR3: CSVASGGSNQPQHF; DNA: TGCAGCGTTGCGTCCGGGGGTAGCAATCAGCCCCAGCATTTT
size: -; V: TRBV5-4; J: TRBJ1-1; D: TRBD1; CDR3: CASSADRGLLNTEAFF; DNA: TGTGCCAGCAGCGCCGACAGGGGTCTCCTGAACACTGAAGCTTTCTTT
size: -; V: TRBV11-3; J: TRBJ2-2; D: TRBD2; CDR3: CASSLLTGGSAGELFF; DNA: TGTGCCAGCAGCTTATTGACGGGAGGGTCCGCCGGGGAGCTGTTTTTT
size: -; V: TRBV5-6; J: TRBJ2-1; D: -; CDR3: CASSWGGYEQFF; DNA: TGTGCCAGCAGCTGGGGTGGCTATGAGCAGTTCTTC
size: once; V: TRBV30; J: TRBJ2-7; D: -; CDR3: CAWSWAGSYEQYF; DNA: TGTGCCTGGAGTTGGGCAGGGTCCTACGAGCAGTACTTC
size: -; V: TRBV7-3; J: TRBJ2-5; D: TRBD2; CDR3: CAKGLAGVETQYF; DNA: TGTGCCAAAGGACTAGCGGGAGTGGAGACCCAGTACTTC
size: -; V: TRBV5-1; J: TRBJ1-1; D: -; CDR3: CASSSAGLTGGEAFF; DNA: TGCGCCAGCAGCTCCGCGGGACTAACCGGGGGTGAAGCTTTCTTT
size: -; V: TRBV19; J: TRBJ1-5; D: TRBD1; CDR3: CASSARQGLDQPQHF; DNA: TGTGCCAGTAGCGCCCGACAGGGGTTAGATCAGCCCCAGCATTTT
size: -; V: TRBV4-3; J: TRBJ2-7; D: TRBD2; CDR3: CASSQDTTSGREEQYF; DNA: TGCGCCAGCAGCCAAGATACCACTAGCGGGAGGGAAGAGCAGTACTTC
size: -; V: TRBV6-1; J: TRBJ2-7; D: TRBD1; CDR3: CASMGGTGVYEQYF; DNA: TGTGCCAGCATGGGGGGGACAGGGGTGTACGAGCAGTACTTC
size: -; V: TRBV19; J: TRBJ2-2; D: -; CDR3: CASKAGAFQGGELFF; DNA: TGTGCCAGTAAGGCCGGAGCATTTCAAGGCGGGGAGCTGTTTTTT
size: -; V: TRBV9; J: TRBJ2-2; D: -; CDR3: CASSDRGGAGELFF; DNA: TGTGCCAGCAGCGACAGGGGAGGGGCCGGGGAGCTGTTTTTT
size: -; V: TRBV5-1; J: TRBJ2-3; D: -; CDR3: CASSLEGRTSTDTQYF; DNA: TGCGCCAGCAGCTTGGAAGGGAGAACTAGCACAGATACGCAGTATTTT
size: once; V: TRBV2; J: TRBJ2-7; D: TRBD1; CDR3: CASSEGQAPAYEQYF; DNA: TGTGCCAGCAGTGAGGGACAGGCCCCCGCCTACGAGCAGTACTTC
size: -; V: TRBV29-1; J: TRBJ2-7; D: TRBD2; CDR3: CSVEGSGSPYEQYF; DNA: TGCAGCGTTGAAGGTAGCGGGAGCCCCTACGAGCAGTACTTC
size: once; V: TRBV18; J: TRBJ1-4; D: -; CDR3: CASSPLSGTNEKLFF; DNA: TGTGCCAGCTCACCACTTTCGGGAACTAATGAAAAACTGTTTTTT
size: -; V: TRBV27; J: TRBJ2-3; D: TRBD1; CDR3: CASSPRGTVVQDTQYF; DNA: TGTGCCAGCAGCCCTAGGGGGACAGTGGTGCAAGATACGCAGTATTTT